This TCR beta chain is from a study of identical twins (dated by TCRdb to the mid-2010s). Study-wide context: To test whether fetal clonotypes persist, this study deep-sequenced TCR alpha and beta repertoires from monozygotic twins, from unrelated adults of various ages, and from cord blood. To rule out contamination, replicate twin experiments were performed at different times with different library preparation protocols. Overall study outcomes, separate from this receptor: Compared with coincidental sharing between unrelated individuals, an excess of low generation-probability sequences was observed among out-of-frame TCR alpha sequences shared between twins. In monozygotic twins, out-of-frame TCR alpha sharing was systematically underestimated by recombination models, although the models agreed with sharing between unrelated individuals. Fewer insertions were carried by abundant cord blood beta clonotypes; a weaker similar trend was observed in young adult naive repertoires, while no such trend was observed in memory repertoires. The excess sharing between twins in beta out-of-frame sequences was weaker because fewer shared sequences reduced the signal-to-noise ratio. Because the same donors could not be followed over many years, the conclusions depended on cross-sectional statistical analysis. Invariant T cells such as MAIT and iNKT could partly confound zero-insertion analyses, though diverse VJ usage argued against this for most clonotypes.

Only healthy Caucasian donors were included. Three unrelated non-twin adults were additionally sequenced: a male aged 18 to 30, a male aged 50 to 59 and a female aged 50 to 59. Miltenyi CD45RO+ enrichment and human naive T-cell isolation kits were used to isolate memory (CD45RO+) and naive T cells from PBMC. This clonotype was seen many times. Its antigen target is currently unknown. The input lacks base qualities; no much larger clone sits a single base away. Looking up the germline V gene yields CDR1 SQVTM and CDR2 ANQGSEA. V and J are truncated by 6 bases and 8 bases respectively, leaving an intervening sequence of 13 bases. The CDR3 contains 12 residues, cysteine and phenylalanine counted. Just the 36-base CDR3 DNA is kept, in frame starting at base 1. The library was made by 5' RACE. TCRdb lists the instrument as Illumina HiSeq 2000. A universal primer binding site was introduced by template switching, and a unique molecular identifier was present in the final cDNA, enabling accurate counting of TCR cDNA molecules. Specific primers in the conserved constant-segment region were used to synthesize first-strand cDNA for the TCR alpha and beta chains. To control for contamination, each cDNA library was double barcoded with a SMART-Mk sample barcode plus Illumina barcodes. TruSeq adapter sequences and Illumina sample barcodes were added in two successive PCR steps. The Illumina HiSeq platform was used with custom primers to sequence TCR alpha and beta cDNA libraries. The authors' pipeline ran thus. Unique molecular identifiers were extracted from raw reads with MiGEC, and CDR3 positions were determined with MiXCR. For each individual, recombination models were inferred using an EM algorithm with the repgenHMM and IGoR tools. The analysis of shared clonotypes was done with the tcR package in R, with sharing normalized by the product of cloneset sizes. To study raw recombination free of thymic and clonal selection effects, out-of-frame nonproductive sequences were analyzed. The public reads were quality trimmed at Q25 with fastp and then assembled into clones with MiXCR by TCRdb, keeping productive beta chains. Records with the same CDR3 protein are collapsed into one entry carrying the most frequent genes and DNA. The V and J calls follow TCRdb's processing rather than the paper's. This sample has approximately 670,000 distinct CDR3 sequences in its table, and 5.5% to 7.5% of those were observed once. About 2% of the sample comes from the top ten.

The clonotype originates from a man between 18 and 35 years old in good health. Sequenced input: naive T cells sorted from blood. What the cell subset or site label conveys for this sample: cells isolated with a human naive T-cell isolation kit. The chain is encoded by TRBV29-1 joined to TRBJ1-4; there is no confident call for the D gene. In nucleotides, the sequence is TGCAGCGTGGCCGGGCCGGGGGAAAAACTGTTTTTT. Its protein product is CSVAGPGEKLFF.